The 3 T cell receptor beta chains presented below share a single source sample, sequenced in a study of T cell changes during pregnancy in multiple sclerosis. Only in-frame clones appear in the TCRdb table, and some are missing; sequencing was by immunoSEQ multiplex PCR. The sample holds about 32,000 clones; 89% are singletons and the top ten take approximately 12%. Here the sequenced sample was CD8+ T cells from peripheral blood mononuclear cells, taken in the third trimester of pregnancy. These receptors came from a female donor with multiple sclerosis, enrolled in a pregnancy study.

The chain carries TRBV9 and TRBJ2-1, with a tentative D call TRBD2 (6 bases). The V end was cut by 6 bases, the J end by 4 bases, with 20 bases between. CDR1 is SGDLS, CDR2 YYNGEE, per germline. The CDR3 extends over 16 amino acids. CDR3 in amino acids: CASTRWGEPFYNEQFF. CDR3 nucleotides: TGTGCCAGCACCAGATGGGGGGAGCCTTTTTACAATGAGCAGTTCTTC.

The CDR3 DNA is TGTGCCAGCAGTGACGTACCACAGGACAGGCTTGATGGCTACACCTTC. Protein product: CASSDVPQDRLDGYTF. The chain combines TRBV27 with TRBJ1-2; 7 bases fit TRBD1. The V and J ends lost 5 bases and 6 bases, in that order; junction bases with no gene match: 15. This CDR3 spans 16 amino acids. Looked up from germline, CDR1 is MNHEY and CDR2 is SMNVEV (reference sequence).

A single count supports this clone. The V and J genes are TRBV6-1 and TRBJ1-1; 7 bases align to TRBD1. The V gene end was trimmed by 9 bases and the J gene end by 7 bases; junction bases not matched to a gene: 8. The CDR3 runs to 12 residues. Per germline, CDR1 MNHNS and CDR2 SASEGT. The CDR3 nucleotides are TGTGCCAGTCCGACAGGGAGCCTTGAAGCTTTCTTT. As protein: CASPTGSLEAFF.